The 6 T cell receptor beta chains reported below all come from one sample, sequenced in a study of T cells in Graves' hyperthyroidism and ophthalmopathy. Researchers took RNA transcripts and amplified the TCR beta CDR3 regions from them. HTBI primers were used for first-round RT-PCR of the TCR CDR3. TCRdb independently ran MiXCR on the multiplex PCR reads; one entry per CDR3 protein. The table records some 370,000 distinct CDR3 sequences, about 15% of them present only once. Sequenced sample: blood. All receptors derive from a woman aged 30 to 39 with Graves' hyperthyroidism that later progressed to Graves' ophthalmopathy.

The chain carries TRBV5-6 and TRBJ2-5, with 7 positions matching TRBD1. The V segment lost 4 bases and the J segment 5 bases; nucleotides outside the gene matches: 5. The germline CDR1 and CDR2 sequences are SGHDT and YYEEEE. This CDR3 is built from 13 residues. CDR3 sequence reads: CASSPTGFETQYF. The CDR3 DNA reads as TGTGCCAGCAGCCCGACAGGGTTTGAGACCCAGTACTTC.

This clonotype was detected many times. This chain connects TRBV20-1 to TRBJ2-1; D remains ambiguous. V lost 6 bases and J lost 2, with 14 bases in between. The CDR3 is 14 residues long. In germline, CDR1 is DFQATT, CDR2 SNEGSKA (reference sequence). In DNA form, the CDR3 reads TGCAGTGCCAATAGTTGGACCACCTACAATGAGCAGTTCTTC. Translation gives CSANSWTTYNEQFF.

The chain couples TRBV5-4 to TRBJ1-1; D uncertain. Looked up from germline, CDR1 is SGHNT and CDR2 is YYREEE (reference sequence). The V end was cut by 8 bases, the J end by 5 bases, with 10 bases between. This CDR3 comprises 11 residues. CDR3 in DNA: TGTGCCAGTGGCGTTCATACTGAAGCTTTCTTT. Its translation is CASGVHTEAFF.

This clonotype appeared a few times. The chain uses TRBV28 and TRBJ2-3; D tentatively fits TRBD1 or TRBD2 (5 bases each). CDR1 and CDR2 (germline): MDHEN, SYDVKM. V lost 5 bases and J lost 5, with 17 bases in between. This CDR3 region has 15 residues. The CDR3 sequence: CASSVQGLGIDTQYF. CDR3 coding DNA: TGTGCCAGCAGTGTCCAGGGTCTCGGGATAGATACGCAGTATTTT.

A few counts support this clonotype. The chain is built from TRBV6-1 and TRBJ1-2; D might be TRBD1 (6 bases). V gave up 10 bases and J gave up 0 bases, with 12 bases separating them. The CDR3 totals 13 residues. Germline lookup yields CDR1 MNHNS and CDR2 SASEGT. The CDR3 loop reads CANRDGANYGYTF. CDR3 bases: TGTGCCAACAGGGACGGAGCTAACTATGGCTACACCTTC.

This clonotype has at least ten counts. V usage is TRBV7-9 and J usage is TRBJ1-2; 7 nucleotides agree with TRBD1. The germline gives CDR1 SEHNR, CDR2 FQNEAQ (reference sequence). Trimming took 6 bases from V and 6 from J; bases not matched to a gene: 10. The CDR3 totals 14 residues. For the CDR3, the DNA is TGTGCCAGCAGTGGGACAGCCCGCGGACATGGCTACACCTTC. This encodes CASSGTARGHGYTF.